The entry below gives a single T cell receptor beta chain sequence along with its context. The sample originates from a study of blood T cell repertoires in COVID-19. Study-level background: There were acute and convalescent COVID-19 samples, and they came from the United States, Italy and Spain. T cells, B-cell-depleted T cells, or PBMCs provided the cDNA or gDNA that served as material.

The germline V gene has CDR1 MNHEY and CDR2 SVGAGI. The J segment lost 2 bases and the V segment lost 4 bases, leaving 6 bases of the junction unmatched. The CDR3 has 16 amino acids. Some clones are missing from TCRdb's copy, which holds only in-frame ones; the method was immunoSEQ multiplex PCR. The profile covers 110,000 or so clones, with 85% appearing a single time and about 13% taken by the ten largest. The sequencing input was peripheral blood. V is TRBV6-5 and J is TRBJ2-2; 8 nucleotides align to TRBD2. The TCR sequence derives from a human donor in a cohort sampled during active COVID-19. The DNA of the CDR3 is TGTGCCAGCAGTTGGGAGACTAGCGTTAACACCGGGGAGCTGTTTTTT. Its protein is CASSWETSVNTGELFF.